This T cell receptor (beta chain) came from a study of shared clonotypes between healthy human individuals. Study-level findings and limits: A reduction in generation probabilities was seen for non-shared clonotypes relative to those shared by all four donors.

Sorted subsets were amplified in replicate PCRs using 200 ng DNA, roughly 30,000 T cell genomes. Method: immunoSEQ multiplex PCR; TCRdb's copy keeps in-frame clones and lacks some. The table shows some 2.1 million clones, with roughly 95% occurring only once. As regards this clone: Antigen specificity is unknown.

J was trimmed by 7 bases and V by 3 bases; bases with no gene match: 4. The CDR3 has 16 residues. Germline CDR1 reads MGHRA; CDR2 reads YSYEKL. The origin of this receptor is a man aged 18 to 35 in good health. The sample was naive CD4+ T cells sorted from blood. The subset is: CD45RA+ positively selected. The chain couples TRBV4-1 to TRBJ1-6; TRBD1 aligns across 12 bases. The CDR3 reads CASSQGQGAMNSPLHF. As DNA, the CDR3 is TGCGCCAGCAGCCAGGGACAGGGGGCGATGAATTCACCCCTCCACTTT.